This is a list of T cell receptor beta chains from one sample in a study of T cell responses to AZD1222 COVID-19 vaccine. Only in-frame clones appear in the TCRdb table, and some are missing; sequencing was by immunoSEQ multiplex PCR. The sample consists of about 130,000 clones, about nine tenths of them appearing once. Material: peripheral blood, obtained on day 0 of AZD1222 vaccination. The source of these receptors is an adult in good health. Each CDR3 is given with its conserved first and last residue. D genes are given only for firm matches. Some rows mark clone size as missing; the rest say once, few, many or name a class of expanded clone.

J | D | V | size | CDR3 | DNA
TRBJ1-1 | . | TRBV4-3 | . | CASSLGGEAFF | TGCGCCAGCAGCCTCGGGGGTGAAGCTTTCTTT
TRBJ1-4 | . | TRBV7-9 | . | CATSIPARNEKLFF | TGTGCCACTTCAATCCCGGCTAGAAATGAAAAACTGTTTTTT
TRBJ1-3 | . | TRBV30 | . | CAWGTERSGNTIYF | TGTGCCTGGGGGACGGAACGCTCTGGAAACACCATATATTTT
TRBJ1-1 | . | TRBV28 | . | CAINGGNTEAFF | TGTGCCATTAACGGGGGGAACACTGAAGCTTTCTTT
TRBJ1-2 | . | TRBV12-3/TRBV12-4 | . | CASSLGRGNGYTF | TGTGCCAGCAGTTTAGGCAGGGGCAATGGCTACACCTTC
TRBJ2-1 | . | TRBV7-8 | . | CASSLVWSRPKEQFF | TGTGCCAGCAGCTTAGTGTGGAGCAGGCCAAAGGAGCAGTTCTTC
TRBJ1-6 | . | TRBV21-1 | . | CASSHRQGSSYNSPLHF | TGTGCCAGCAGCCACAGACAGGGCAGCTCCTATAATTCACCCCTCCACTTT
TRBJ2-5 | TRBD1 | TRBV7-9 | . | CASSPGTGVFGTQYF | TGTGCCAGCAGCCCCGGGACAGGGGTTTTTGGGACCCAGTACTTC
TRBJ1-6 | . | TRBV10-3 | once | CAISEGLGSSPLHF | TGTGCCATCAGTGAGGGTCTGGGGTCTTCACCCCTCCACTTT
TRBJ1-1 | . | TRBV9 | . | CASSPWTAMNTEAFF | TGTGCCAGCAGCCCCTGGACAGCAATGAACACTGAAGCTTTCTTT
TRBJ2-2 | . | TRBV12-3/TRBV12-4 | . | CASSLVMAGELFF | TGTGCCAGCAGTTTAGTTATGGCCGGGGAGCTGTTTTTT
TRBJ1-1 | TRBD1 | TRBV28 | . | CASRGGGDRDTNTEAFF | TGTGCCAGCAGGGGGGGAGGGGACAGGGATACGAACACTGAAGCTTTCTTT
TRBJ2-1 | . | TRBV4-3 | . | CASSQGGGYAYNEQFF | TGCGCCAGCAGCCAAGGTGGGGGGTATGCCTACAATGAGCAGTTCTTC
TRBJ2-2 | . | TRBV5-1 | . | CASRQTGSQTGELFF | TGCGCCAGCAGACAAACAGGGAGTCAAACCGGGGAGCTGTTTTTT
TRBJ1-1 | . | TRBV25-1 | . | CASMSTGTKAFF | TGTGCCAGCATGAGCACTGGGACAAAAGCTTTCTTT
TRBJ1-5 | . | TRBV29-1 | . | CSVAEGWGNQPQHF | TGCAGCGTTGCAGAGGGATGGGGCAATCAGCCCCAGCATTTT
TRBJ2-7 | TRBD1 | TRBV27 | . | CASSFQIPGQGYEQYF | TGTGCCAGCAGTTTCCAAATTCCGGGACAGGGGTACGAGCAGTACTTC
TRBJ2-5 | TRBD2 | TRBV7-2 | . | CASSSTSGGAVTQYF | TGTGCCAGCAGCTCGACTAGCGGGGGGGCCGTGACCCAGTACTTC
TRBJ2-3 | . | TRBV5-1 | . | CASSLAAPFTDTQYF | TGCGCCAGCAGCTTGGCAGCCCCGTTCACAGATACGCAGTATTTT
TRBJ1-1 | . | TRBV7-6 | . | CASSPTRNTEAFF | TGTGCCAGCAGCCCGACGAGGAACACTGAAGCTTTCTTT
TRBJ2-7 | . | TRBV5-1 | . | CASSLGGYEQYF | TGCGCCAGCAGCTTGGGTGGCTACGAGCAGTACTTC
TRBJ1-5 | . | TRBV18 | . | CASSPPSGGLGNQPQHF | TGTGCCAGCTCACCACCCTCCGGGGGCCTGGGCAATCAGCCCCAGCATTTT
TRBJ1-1 | . | TRBV6-2/TRBV6-3 | . | CASSTLGWFTEAFF | TGTGCCAGCAGCACCCTTGGGTGGTTCACTGAAGCTTTCTTT
TRBJ1-5 | . | TRBV6-5 | . | CASSYVGSGLAQHF | TGTGCCAGCAGTTACGTTGGCAGTGGGCTGGCCCAGCATTTT
TRBJ2-5 | . | TRBV9 | . | CASSVGVEGRETQYF | TGTGCCAGCAGCGTAGGAGTGGAAGGGAGGGAGACCCAGTACTTC
TRBJ2-1 | . | TRBV2 | . | CASTPRGGPYNEQFF | TGTGCCAGCACTCCCAGGGGGGGGCCGTACAATGAGCAGTTCTTC